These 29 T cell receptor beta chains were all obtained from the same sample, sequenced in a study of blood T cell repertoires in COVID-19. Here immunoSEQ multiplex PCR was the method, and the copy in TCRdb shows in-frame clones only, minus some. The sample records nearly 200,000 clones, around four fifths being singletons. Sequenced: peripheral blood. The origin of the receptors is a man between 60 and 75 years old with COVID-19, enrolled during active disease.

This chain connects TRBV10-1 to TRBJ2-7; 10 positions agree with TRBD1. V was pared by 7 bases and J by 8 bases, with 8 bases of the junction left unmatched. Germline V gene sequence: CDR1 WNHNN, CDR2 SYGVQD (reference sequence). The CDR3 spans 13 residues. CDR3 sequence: CASNPDRGGQQYF. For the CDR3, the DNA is TGCGCCAGCAACCCGGACAGGGGGGGTCAGCAGTACTTC.

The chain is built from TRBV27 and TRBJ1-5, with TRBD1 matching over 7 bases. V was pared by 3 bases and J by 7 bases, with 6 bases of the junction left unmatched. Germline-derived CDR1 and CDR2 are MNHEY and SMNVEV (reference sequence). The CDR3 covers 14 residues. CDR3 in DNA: TGTGCCAGCAGTTTTACAGGGGCACGGCAGCCCCAGCATTTT. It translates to CASSFTGARQPQHF.

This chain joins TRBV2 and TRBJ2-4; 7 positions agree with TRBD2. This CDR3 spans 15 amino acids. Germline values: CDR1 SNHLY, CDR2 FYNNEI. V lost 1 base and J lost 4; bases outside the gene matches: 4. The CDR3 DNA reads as TGTGCCAGCAGTGAAGAGCGGCGGGGGAAAAACATTCAGTACTTC. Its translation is CASSEERRGKNIQYF.

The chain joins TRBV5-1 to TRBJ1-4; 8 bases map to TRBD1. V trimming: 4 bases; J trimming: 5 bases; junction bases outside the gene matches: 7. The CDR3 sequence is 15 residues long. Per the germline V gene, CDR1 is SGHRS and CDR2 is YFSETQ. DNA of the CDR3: TGCGCCAGCAGCCCTCAGGGGGCAGGCAATGAAAAACTGTTTTTT. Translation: CASSPQGAGNEKLFF.

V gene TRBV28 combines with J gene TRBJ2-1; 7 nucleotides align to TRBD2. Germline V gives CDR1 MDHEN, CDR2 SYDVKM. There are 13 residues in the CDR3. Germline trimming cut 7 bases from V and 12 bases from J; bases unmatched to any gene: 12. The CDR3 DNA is TGTGCCAGCAAGCGGGGTTTTTTAGATGGGCAGTTCTTC. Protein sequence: CASKRGFLDGQFF. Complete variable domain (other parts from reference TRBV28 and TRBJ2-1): DVKVTQSSRYLVKRTGEKVFLECVQDMDHENMFWYRQDPGLGLRLIYFSYDVKMKEKGDIPEGYSVSREKKERFSLILESASTNQTSMYLCASKRGFLDGQFFGPGTRLTVL.

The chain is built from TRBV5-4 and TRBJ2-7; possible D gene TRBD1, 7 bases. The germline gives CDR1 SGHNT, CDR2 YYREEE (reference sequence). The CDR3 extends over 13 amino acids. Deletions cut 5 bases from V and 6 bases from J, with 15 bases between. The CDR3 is CASRGQGGGEQYF. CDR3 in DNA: TGTGCCAGCAGGGGGCAGGGGGGAGGCGAGCAGTACTTC.

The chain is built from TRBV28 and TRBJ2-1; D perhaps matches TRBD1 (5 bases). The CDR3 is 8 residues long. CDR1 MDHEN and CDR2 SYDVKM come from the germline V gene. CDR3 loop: CARGEQFF. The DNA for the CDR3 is TGTGCAAGGGGAGAGCAGTTCTTC.

CDR3 amino acids: CASREWKNYGYTF. The CDR3, as DNA: TGTGCCAGCAGGGAGTGGAAGAACTATGGCTACACCTTC. This sequence joins TRBV6-5 and TRBJ1-2; D remains unclear. V lost 6 bases and J 2 bases, leaving 10 bases between the germline ends. The V gene's germline CDR1 is MNHEY and CDR2 SVGAGI. The CDR3 is 13 amino acids.

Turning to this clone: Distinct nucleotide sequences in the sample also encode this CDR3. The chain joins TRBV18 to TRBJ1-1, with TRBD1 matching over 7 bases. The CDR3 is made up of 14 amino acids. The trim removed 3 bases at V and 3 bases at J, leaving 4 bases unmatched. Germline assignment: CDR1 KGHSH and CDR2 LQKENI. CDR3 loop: CASSPSRGDTEAFF. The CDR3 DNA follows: TGTGCCAGCTCACCCTCCAGGGGGGACACTGAAGCTTTCTTT.

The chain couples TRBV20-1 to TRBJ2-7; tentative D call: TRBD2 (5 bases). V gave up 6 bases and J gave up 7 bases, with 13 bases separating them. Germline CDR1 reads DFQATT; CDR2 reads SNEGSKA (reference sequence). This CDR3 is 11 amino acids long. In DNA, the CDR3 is TGCAGTGCCATCGCCTTAGCGGAGCAGTACTTC. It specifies CSAIALAEQYF.

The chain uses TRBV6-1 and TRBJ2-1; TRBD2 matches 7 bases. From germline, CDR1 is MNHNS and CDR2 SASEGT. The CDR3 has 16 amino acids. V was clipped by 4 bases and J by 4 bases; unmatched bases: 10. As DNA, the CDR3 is TGTGCCAGCAGTGTGGCTAGCGGTCCCCCGTACAATGAGCAGTTCTTC. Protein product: CASSVASGPPYNEQFF.

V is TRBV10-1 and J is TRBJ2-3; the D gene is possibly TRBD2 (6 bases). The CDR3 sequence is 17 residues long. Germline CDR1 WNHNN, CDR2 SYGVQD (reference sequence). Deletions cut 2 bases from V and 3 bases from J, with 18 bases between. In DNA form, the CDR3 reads TGCGCCAGCAGTGAGCGACCCGGGAAACGGGAGACAGATACGCAGTATTTT. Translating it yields CASSERPGKRETDTQYF.

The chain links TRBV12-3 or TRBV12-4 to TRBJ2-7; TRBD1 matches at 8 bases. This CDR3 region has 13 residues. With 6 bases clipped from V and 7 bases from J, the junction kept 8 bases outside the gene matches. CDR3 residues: CASRLGTGKEQYF. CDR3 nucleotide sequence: TGTGCCAGCAGATTGGGGACAGGTAAAGAGCAGTACTTC.

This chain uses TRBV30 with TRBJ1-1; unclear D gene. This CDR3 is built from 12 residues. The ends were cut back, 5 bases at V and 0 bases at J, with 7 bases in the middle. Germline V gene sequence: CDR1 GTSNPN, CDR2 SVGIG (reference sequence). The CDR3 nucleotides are TGTGCCTGGGAGAGAATGAACACTGAAGCTTTCTTT. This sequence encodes CAWERMNTEAFF.

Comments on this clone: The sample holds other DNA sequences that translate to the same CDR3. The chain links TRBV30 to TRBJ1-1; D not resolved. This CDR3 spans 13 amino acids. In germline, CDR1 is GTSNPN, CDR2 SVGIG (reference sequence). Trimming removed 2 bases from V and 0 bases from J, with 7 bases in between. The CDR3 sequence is CAWSPTVNTEAFF. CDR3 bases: TGTGCCTGGAGTCCTACGGTGAACACTGAAGCTTTCTTT.

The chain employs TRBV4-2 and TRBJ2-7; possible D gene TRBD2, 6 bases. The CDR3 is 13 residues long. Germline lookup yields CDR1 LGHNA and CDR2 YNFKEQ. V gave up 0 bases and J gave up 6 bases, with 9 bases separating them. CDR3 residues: CASSQDPGSEQYF. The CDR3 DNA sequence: TGTGCCAGCAGCCAAGATCCCGGGAGCGAGCAGTACTTC.

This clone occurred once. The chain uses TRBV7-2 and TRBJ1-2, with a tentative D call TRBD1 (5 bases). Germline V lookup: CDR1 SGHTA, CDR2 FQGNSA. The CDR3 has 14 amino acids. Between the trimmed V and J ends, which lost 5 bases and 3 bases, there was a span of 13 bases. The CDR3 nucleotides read TGTGCCAGCAGCCGCGGGGCAGGCCACTATGGCTACACCTTC. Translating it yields CASSRGAGHYGYTF.

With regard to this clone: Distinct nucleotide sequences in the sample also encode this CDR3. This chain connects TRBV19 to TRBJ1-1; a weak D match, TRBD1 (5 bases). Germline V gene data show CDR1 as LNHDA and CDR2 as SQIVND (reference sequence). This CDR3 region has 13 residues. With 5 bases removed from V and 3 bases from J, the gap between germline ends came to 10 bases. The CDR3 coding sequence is TGTGCCAGTAGTCCCCGGGGGTACACTGAAGCTTTCTTT. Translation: CASSPRGYTEAFF. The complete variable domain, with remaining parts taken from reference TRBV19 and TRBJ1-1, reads DGGITQSPKYLFRKEGQNVTLSCEQNLNHDAMYWYRQDPGQGLRLIYYSQIVNDFQKGDIAEGYSVSREKKESFPLTVTSAQKNPTAFYLCASSPRGYTEAFFGQGTRLTVV.

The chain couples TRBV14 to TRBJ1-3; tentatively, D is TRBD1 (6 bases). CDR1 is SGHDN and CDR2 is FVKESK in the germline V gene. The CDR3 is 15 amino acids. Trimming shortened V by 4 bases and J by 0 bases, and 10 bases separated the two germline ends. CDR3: CASSRQANSGNTIYF. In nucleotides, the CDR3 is TGTGCCAGCAGCCGACAGGCAAACTCTGGAAACACCATATATTTT.

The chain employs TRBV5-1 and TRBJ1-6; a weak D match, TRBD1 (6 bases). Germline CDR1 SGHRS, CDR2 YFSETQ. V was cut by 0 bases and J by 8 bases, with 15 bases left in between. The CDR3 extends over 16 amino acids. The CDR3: CASSLATSGGHSPLHF. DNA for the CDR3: TGCGCCAGCAGCTTGGCAACGTCCGGGGGGCATTCACCCCTCCACTTT.

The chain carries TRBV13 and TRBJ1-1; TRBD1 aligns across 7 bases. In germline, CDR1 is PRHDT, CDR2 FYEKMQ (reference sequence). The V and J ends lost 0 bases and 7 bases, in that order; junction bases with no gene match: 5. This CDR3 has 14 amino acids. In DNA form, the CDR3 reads TGTGCCAGCAGCTTAGGACACCCAGGGGGTGAAGCTTTCTTT. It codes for CASSLGHPGGEAFF.

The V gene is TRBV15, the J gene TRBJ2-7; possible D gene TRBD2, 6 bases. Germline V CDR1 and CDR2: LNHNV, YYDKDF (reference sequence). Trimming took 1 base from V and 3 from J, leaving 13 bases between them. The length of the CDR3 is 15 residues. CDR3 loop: CATSRVEGGNYEQYF. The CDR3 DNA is TGTGCCACCAGCAGAGTTGAAGGAGGGAACTACGAGCAGTACTTC.

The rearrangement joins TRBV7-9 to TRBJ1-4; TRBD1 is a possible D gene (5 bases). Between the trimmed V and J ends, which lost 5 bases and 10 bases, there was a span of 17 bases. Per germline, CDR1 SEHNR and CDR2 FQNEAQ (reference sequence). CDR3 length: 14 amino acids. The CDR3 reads CASSRDSAPGKLFF. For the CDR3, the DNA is TGTGCCAGCAGCCGTGACAGCGCGCCTGGAAAACTGTTTTTT.

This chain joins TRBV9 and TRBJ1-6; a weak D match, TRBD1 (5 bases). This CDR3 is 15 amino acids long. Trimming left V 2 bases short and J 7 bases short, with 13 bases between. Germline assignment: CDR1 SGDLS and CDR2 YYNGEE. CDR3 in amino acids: CASSVGGGFNSPLHF. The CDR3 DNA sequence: TGTGCCAGCAGCGTGGGGGGAGGTTTCAATTCACCCCTCCACTTT.

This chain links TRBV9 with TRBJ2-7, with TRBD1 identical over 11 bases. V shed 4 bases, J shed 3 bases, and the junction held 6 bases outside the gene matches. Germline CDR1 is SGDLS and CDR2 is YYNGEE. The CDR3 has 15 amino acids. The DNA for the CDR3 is TGTGCCAGCAGCCCCACCGGGACAGGGGGCTACGAGCAGTACTTC. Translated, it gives CASSPTGTGGYEQYF.

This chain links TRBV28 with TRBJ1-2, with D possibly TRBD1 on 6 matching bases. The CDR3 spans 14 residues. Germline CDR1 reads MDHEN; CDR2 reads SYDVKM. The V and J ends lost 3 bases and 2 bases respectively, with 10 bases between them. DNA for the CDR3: TGTGCCAGCAGTTTTAGGGACAAAAACTATGGCTACACCTTC. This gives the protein CASSFRDKNYGYTF.

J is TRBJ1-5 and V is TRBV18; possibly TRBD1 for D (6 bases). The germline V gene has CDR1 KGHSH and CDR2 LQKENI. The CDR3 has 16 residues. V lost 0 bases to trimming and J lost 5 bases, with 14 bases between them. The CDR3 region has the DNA TGTGCCAGCTCACCACCCTCCCAGGGGCTGTATCAGCCCCAGCATTTT. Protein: CASSPPSQGLYQPQHF. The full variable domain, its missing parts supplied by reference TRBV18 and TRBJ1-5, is NAGVMQNPRHLVRRRGQEARLRCSPMKGHSHVYWYRQLPEEGLKFMVYLQKENIIDESGMPKERFSAEFPKEGPSILRIQQVVRGDSAAYFCASSPPSQGLYQPQHFGDGTRLSIL.

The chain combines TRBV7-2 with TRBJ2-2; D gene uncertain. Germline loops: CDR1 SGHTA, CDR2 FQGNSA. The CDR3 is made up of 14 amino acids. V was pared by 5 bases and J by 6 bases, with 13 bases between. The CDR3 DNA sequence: TGTGCCAGCAGCCCTAACGTTTTATCCGGGGAGCTGTTTTTT. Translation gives CASSPNVLSGELFF. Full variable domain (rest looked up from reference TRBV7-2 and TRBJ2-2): GAGVSQSPSNKVTEKGKDVELRCDPISGHTALYWYRQSLGQGLEFLIYFQGNSAPDKSGLPSDRFSAERTGGSVSTLTIQRTQQEDSAVYLCASSPNVLSGELFFGEGSRLTVL.

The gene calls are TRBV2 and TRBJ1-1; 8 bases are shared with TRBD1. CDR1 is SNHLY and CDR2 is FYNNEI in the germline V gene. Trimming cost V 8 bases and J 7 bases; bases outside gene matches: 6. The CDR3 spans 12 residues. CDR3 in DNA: TGTGCCAGCCGGCAGGGGGCAGGTGAAGCTTTCTTT. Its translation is CASRQGAGEAFF. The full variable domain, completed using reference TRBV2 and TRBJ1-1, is EPEVTQTPSHQVTQMGQEVILRCVPISNHLYFYWYRQILGQKVEFLVSFYNNEISEKSEIFDDQFSVERPDGSNFTLKIRSTKLEDSAMYFCASRQGAGEAFFGQGTRLTVV.